These 3 T cell receptor beta chains originate from one sample sequenced in a study of identical twins. TCRdb independently ran MiXCR on the 5' RACE reads; one entry per CDR3 protein. Of 1.5 million to 2 million distinct CDR3 sequences listed, less than 35% are singletons. The sequencing input was cord blood. All receptors come from a newborn girl in good health.

This rearrangement joins TRBV7-2 to TRBJ2-3; 10 bases fit TRBD2. Looked up from germline, CDR1 is SGHTA and CDR2 is FQGNSA. Trimming took 5 bases from V and 3 from J; bases not matched to a gene: 17. CDR3 length: 19 amino acids. In DNA form, the CDR3 reads TGTGCCAGCAGCCCCTCCAGCCTAGCGGGGGCCCCTTCTACAGATACGCAGTATTTT. Protein sequence: CASSPSSLAGAPSTDTQYF.

In nucleotides, the CDR3 is TGCGCCAGCAGCCTCCGGGACCCCGGGGATGAGCAGTTCTTC. It translates to CASSLRDPGDEQFF. The chain couples TRBV5-1 to TRBJ2-1, with D perhaps being TRBD1 or TRBD2 (5 bases each). V shed 4 bases and J shed 8 bases, with 16 bases lying between them. Germline V lookup: CDR1 SGHRS, CDR2 YFSETQ. The CDR3 is 14 amino acids.

The chain recombines TRBV20-1 with TRBJ2-1; the D gene is possibly TRBD2 (6 bases). V was cut by 4 bases and J by 1 base, with 14 bases left in between. CDR1 is DFQATT, CDR2 SNEGSKA, per germline (reference sequence). The CDR3 covers 15 residues. CDR3 amino acids: CSAIPRGRSYNEQFF. Here the CDR3 DNA reads TGCAGTGCTATCCCGCGGGGTAGGTCCTACAATGAGCAGTTCTTC.